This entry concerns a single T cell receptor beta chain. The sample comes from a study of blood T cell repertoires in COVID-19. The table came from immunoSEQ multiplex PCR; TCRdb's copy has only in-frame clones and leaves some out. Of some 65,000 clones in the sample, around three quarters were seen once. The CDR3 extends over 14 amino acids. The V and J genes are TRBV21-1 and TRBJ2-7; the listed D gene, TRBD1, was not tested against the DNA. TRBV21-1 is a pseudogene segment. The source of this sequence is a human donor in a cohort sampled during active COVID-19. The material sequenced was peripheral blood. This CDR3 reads CASRRTGNAYEQYF. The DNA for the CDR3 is TGTGCCAGCAGGAGGACAGGAAATGCCTACGAGCAGTACTTC.